This T cell receptor (beta chain) stems from a study of cytomegalovirus exposure and HLA in healthy donors. Study-level background: The 90 to 150 validation repertoires used the same platform as the roughly 700 first-cohort repertoires (as reported by a later analysis).

Findings of the study overall: It was confirmed in vitro that a few of the CMV-associated chains were specific for CMV antigens. Listed as cytomegalovirus-associated were over 150 TCR beta chains. Rare TCR sequences predominated, though certain public TCRs were found in many donors.

For this clone: Its antigen is not identified.

Germline values: CDR1 SNHLY, CDR2 FYNNEI. The CDR3 loop spans 14 amino acids. The V and J ends lost 8 bases and 4 bases, in that order; junction bases with no gene match: 8. Generated by immunoSEQ multiplex PCR, the TCRdb table keeps only in-frame clones and is missing some. The data contain 150,000 or so clones, 75% to 90% of them seen just once; the ten biggest clones take up more than 1%. The clonotype was recovered from a woman under 30 in good health and CMV-seronegative. Sequenced material: PBMCs. This sequence joins TRBV2 and TRBJ2-1, with TRBD1 identical over 7 bases. Here the CDR3 DNA reads TGTGCCAGCTTGACAGGGCGGAGGTACAATGAGCAGTTCTTC. As protein: CASLTGRRYNEQFF.